These 23 T cell receptor beta chains were sequenced from one sample in a study of blood T cell repertoires in COVID-19. Using immunoSEQ multiplex PCR, the repertoire was profiled, and TCRdb retains in-frame clones only, with some absent. The sample yields around 130,000 clones, approximately 80% seen once. Material: peripheral blood. All receptors come from a human donor in a cohort sampled during active COVID-19.

J is TRBJ2-7 and V is TRBV11-3; D not certain. The V and J ends lost 1 base and 5 bases respectively, with 6 bases between them. This CDR3 region has 12 residues. Germline V gene data show CDR1 as SGHNT and CDR2 as YENEEA. CDR3 sequence: CASSLARDEQYF. In DNA, the CDR3 is TGTGCCAGCAGCTTAGCCCGTGACGAGCAGTACTTC.

V gene TRBV9 combines with J gene TRBJ2-7; 10 positions match TRBD2. CDR3 length: 16 amino acids. Looked up from germline, CDR1 is SGDLS and CDR2 is YYNGEE. With V trimmed by 0 bases and J by 2 bases, 5 bases remained unmatched. The CDR3 region is CASSVGGTSAAYEQYF. CDR3 DNA sequence: TGTGCCAGCAGCGTAGGGGGGACTAGCGCAGCCTACGAGCAGTACTTC.

V usage is TRBV5-1 and J usage is TRBJ2-5; 10 nucleotides line up with TRBD1. The CDR3 extends over 14 amino acids. Germline lookup yields CDR1 SGHRS and CDR2 YFSETQ. V lost 3 bases and J lost 4; bases outside the gene matches: 3. The CDR3 is CASSWTGGRETQYF. CDR3 DNA sequence: TGCGCCAGCAGCTGGACAGGGGGACGAGAGACCCAGTACTTC.

This clone was seen at least ten times. This sequence joins TRBV5-1 and TRBJ2-7, with unresolved D. Germline V gives CDR1 SGHRS, CDR2 YFSETQ. The CDR3 contains 14 residues. Trimming took off 0 bases at V and 0 bases at J, with 7 bases between the two ends. The CDR3 here is CASSLGQDSYEQYF. The DNA for the CDR3 is TGCGCCAGCAGCTTGGGACAAGACTCCTACGAGCAGTACTTC.

V gene TRBV12-3 or TRBV12-4 combines with J gene TRBJ1-1; the D gene is possibly TRBD1 (5 bases). V was clipped by 4 bases and J by 5 bases, with 11 bases between them. The CDR3 contains 13 residues. The CDR3 coding sequence is TGTGCCAGCAGTTATGACAGTAGAACTGAAGCTTTCTTT. This encodes CASSYDSRTEAFF.

The chain employs TRBV5-4 and TRBJ1-1, with unresolved D. Trimming cost V 4 bases and J 1 base, with 11 bases left between them. This CDR3 is 14 amino acids long. CDR1 is SGHNT, CDR2 YYREEE, per germline (reference sequence). The CDR3 here is CASSPFGGNTEAFF. As DNA, the CDR3 is TGTGCCAGCAGCCCTTTTGGAGGGAACACTGAAGCTTTCTTT.

The gene calls are TRBV11-2 and TRBJ2-1; 11 positions agree with TRBD2. With 0 bases clipped from V and 9 bases from J, the junction kept 10 bases outside the gene matches. The CDR3 sequence is 17 residues long. CDR1 and CDR2 (germline): SGHAT, FQNNGV. The CDR3 sequence is CASSLDRASGRLSEQFF. The CDR3 DNA follows: TGTGCCAGCAGCTTAGATCGGGCTAGCGGGAGGTTAAGTGAGCAGTTCTTC.

The V call is TRBV4-1, the J call TRBJ2-3; 8 bases are a match to TRBD1. Germline assignment: CDR1 MGHRA and CDR2 YSYEKL. Losses at the gene ends were 2 bases for V and 2 bases for J; bases not matched to a gene: 9. This CDR3 has 17 residues. The CDR3 DNA reads as TGCGCCAGCAGCCAACCCGGGACAGGTAGGGTCACAGATACGCAGTATTTT. Its translation is CASSQPGTGRVTDTQYF.

The chain has TRBV12-5 and TRBJ1-6, with 9 bases fitting TRBD1. The CDR3 sequence is 19 residues long. Trimming took 1 base from V and 4 from J; bases not matched to a gene: 11. Germline CDR1 is LGHNT and CDR2 is FRNRAP. Here the CDR3 DNA reads TGTGCTAGTGGTTTGGATCTACAGGGGGCGGGAACATATAATTCACCCCTCCACTTT. It is translated as CASGLDLQGAGTYNSPLHF.

J is TRBJ2-7 and V is TRBV28, with D maybe TRBD1 (6 bases). The germline CDR1 and CDR2 sequences are MDHEN and SYDVKM. This CDR3 spans 15 amino acids. V lost 8 bases and J 7 bases, leaving 24 bases between the germline ends. CDR3 loop: CASYPRGLTLGEQYF. DNA for the CDR3: TGTGCCAGCTACCCCAGGGGCCTTACCCTCGGGGAGCAGTACTTC. Complete variable domain (other parts from reference TRBV28 and TRBJ2-7): DVKVTQSSRYLVKRTGEKVFLECVQDMDHENMFWYRQDPGLGLRLIYFSYDVKMKEKGDIPEGYSVSREKKERFSLILESASTNQTSMYLCASYPRGLTLGEQYFGPGTRLTVT.

The rearrangement uses TRBV29-1 and TRBJ1-4; 11 bases map to TRBD1. The CDR3 is 13 residues long. CDR1 and CDR2 from the germline V gene are SQVTM and ANQGSEA. The CDR3 reads CLDRGQGDEKLFF. The CDR3 DNA reads TGCCTCGATCGGGGACAGGGGGATGAAAAACTGTTTTTT.

V usage is TRBV4-1 and J usage is TRBJ2-7; 11 nucleotides align to TRBD1. Germline V lookup: CDR1 MGHRA, CDR2 YSYEKL. The J segment lost 2 bases and the V segment lost 4 bases, leaving 1 base of the junction unmatched. CDR3 length equals 14 residues. CDR3 coding DNA: TGCGCCAGCAGCCCGGGACAGGGGGCCTACGAGCAGTACTTC. It specifies CASSPGQGAYEQYF.

The V gene is TRBV4-1, the J gene TRBJ1-5; TRBD1 agrees at 9 bases. Germline V gene sequence: CDR1 MGHRA, CDR2 YSYEKL. The CDR3 runs to 16 residues. V trimming: 4 bases; J trimming: 6 bases; junction bases outside the gene matches: 10. The CDR3 nucleotides read TGCGCCAGCAGCCCGCCACCCGGGACAGGGATTCAGCCCCAGCATTTT. Protein product: CASSPPPGTGIQPQHF.

The rearrangement uses TRBV6-1 and TRBJ1-6; D uncertain. Trimming left V 2 bases short and J 8 bases short, with 10 bases between. The CDR3 spans 14 residues. Germline-derived CDR1 and CDR2 are MNHNS and SASEGT. CDR3 protein: CASSEQSVDSPLHF. The CDR3 coding sequence is TGTGCCAGCAGTGAACAGTCCGTGGATTCACCCCTCCACTTT.

The V and J genes are TRBV7-9 and TRBJ1-4; 7 bases align to TRBD1. The CDR3 spans 15 residues. The V gene's germline CDR1 is SEHNR and CDR2 FQNEAQ (reference sequence). The trim removed 4 bases at V and 7 bases at J, leaving 9 bases unmatched. CDR3 sequence reads: CASSWGFSGGEKLFF. CDR3 DNA: TGTGCCAGCAGCTGGGGGTTCTCAGGGGGTGAAAAACTGTTTTTT.

The chain has TRBV5-1 and TRBJ1-2; tentatively, D is TRBD1 (5 bases). The CDR3 loop spans 13 amino acids. Per germline, CDR1 SGHRS and CDR2 YFSETQ. V dropped 5 bases and J dropped 0 bases, with 8 bases sitting between them. CDR3 residues: CASRGRANYGYTF. In DNA, the CDR3 is TGCGCCAGCAGAGGCAGGGCTAACTATGGCTACACCTTC.

Remarks on this clone: At the DNA level, this CDR3 is encoded by other sequences in the same sample as well. The chain is built from TRBV27 and TRBJ1-1; 8 positions agree with TRBD1. Germline trimming cut 5 bases from V and 4 bases from J; bases unmatched to any gene: 3. Germline V gene data show CDR1 as MNHEY and CDR2 as SMNVEV (reference sequence). The CDR3 loop spans 13 amino acids. CDR3 DNA sequence: TGTGCCAGCAGTCTTACAGGGGGCACTGAAGCTTTCTTT. Its translation: CASSLTGGTEAFF.

This clone has a handful of counts. The V gene is TRBV2, the J gene TRBJ1-5; 7 bases fit TRBD1. This CDR3 is built from 14 residues. Germline trimming cut 7 bases from V and 2 bases from J; bases unmatched to any gene: 5. Germline CDR1 is SNHLY and CDR2 is FYNNEI. CDR3 sequence (DNA): TGTGCCAGCAATCTAGACAGGGGCAATCAGCCCCAGCATTTT. It codes for CASNLDRGNQPQHF. Variable domain in full (rest from reference TRBV2 and TRBJ1-5): EPEVTQTPSHQVTQMGQEVILRCVPISNHLYFYWYRQILGQKVEFLVSFYNNEISEKSEIFDDQFSVERPDGSNFTLKIRSTKLEDSAMYFCASNLDRGNQPQHFGDGTRLSIL.

V is TRBV3-1 (or the pseudogene TRBV3-2) and J is TRBJ2-5; D may be TRBD1 (5 bases). Trimming removed 1 base from V and 5 bases from J, with 14 bases in between. This CDR3 is 15 amino acids long. CDR1 is LGHDT, CDR2 YNNKEL, per germline (reference sequence). The CDR3 is CASSQVWGPQETQYF. The CDR3 nucleotides are TGTGCCAGCAGCCAAGTCTGGGGCCCCCAGGAGACCCAGTACTTC.

The chain links TRBV5-8 to TRBJ1-5, with D possibly being TRBD1 (6 bases). Germline CDR1 reads SGHTS; CDR2 reads YDEGEE. This CDR3 comprises 14 residues. V was shortened by 1 base and J by 3 bases, with 8 bases between the two germline ends. CDR3 residues: CASSLWTDNQPQHF. The CDR3 nucleotides read TGTGCCAGCAGCTTGTGGACAGACAATCAGCCCCAGCATTTT.

This clone is large in the sample. The chain couples TRBV28 to TRBJ2-7, with D perhaps TRBD2 (5 bases). The CDR3 is 14 residues long. Deletions cut 7 bases from V and 5 bases from J, with 18 bases between. CDR1 and CDR2 (germline): MDHEN, SYDVKM. DNA of the CDR3: TGTGCCAGCAATCGGCCGGGAAGGGCAAACGAGCAGTACTTC. As protein: CASNRPGRANEQYF.

This rearrangement joins TRBV10-2 to TRBJ1-1; 7 bases align to TRBD1. The length of the CDR3 is 17 residues. Germline trimming cut 5 bases from V and 4 bases from J; bases unmatched to any gene: 16. Germline values: CDR1 WSHSY, CDR2 SAAADI. CDR3 sequence: CASSPTGDRRMGTEAFF. CDR3 coding DNA: TGCGCCAGCAGTCCAACAGGGGATCGCCGGATGGGCACTGAAGCTTTCTTT.

This chain connects TRBV27 to TRBJ1-6; 11 nucleotides align to TRBD1. This CDR3 is built from 20 residues. CDR1 MNHEY and CDR2 SMNVEV come from the germline V gene (reference sequence). After removal of 1 base from V and 3 bases from J, the junction contained 11 bases not matched to a gene. Here the CDR3 reads CASSLYPRTGGHGYNSPLHF. The CDR3 region has the DNA TGTGCCAGCAGTTTATACCCACGGACAGGGGGCCATGGCTATAATTCACCCCTCCACTTT.